This T cell receptor beta chain stems from a study of OX40 agonist ivuxolimab in advanced cancers. Study-wide context: The costimulatory receptor OX40 (CD134) was targeted by ivuxolimab, a fully human IgG2 agonistic monoclonal antibody. Of the roughly 50 dose-escalation patients, hepatocellular carcinoma was present in about 20, melanoma in about 15, renal cell carcinoma in 9 and head and neck cancer in 9. The point of sequencing TCRbeta in the periphery was to test whether ivuxolimab changed TCR sequence diversity and drove clonal T-cell expansion. Intravenous ivuxolimab was administered to patients every 2 weeks at six dose levels: 0.01, 0.1, 0.3, 1.5, 3 and 10 mg/kg. The dose-escalation cohort was 82.7% male with a mean age of roughly 62 years, ranging from about 23 to 85. Partial responses occurred in three dose-escalation patients, of whom one had hepatocellular carcinoma and two had cutaneous melanoma. The paper covers the monotherapy dose-escalation part of the phase I ivuxolimab trial, which included N ≈ 57 patients. Prior anti-PD-1, anti-PD-L1 or anti-CTLA-4 therapy was permitted, and less than 45% of dose-escalation patients had received checkpoint inhibitors. The research as a whole found: On average, CD8+ T cells showed more expanded clones than CD4+ T cells after ivuxolimab. At doses from 0.1 to 3.0 mg/kg, clonal expansion was seen in both CD4+ and CD8+ blood T cells between baseline and week 6. Which antigens the clonally expanded peripheral T cells were specific for was not determined. In partial responders in the 0.1-3.0 mg/kg groups, normalized peripheral clonal expansion was found to be among the lowest, especially among CD8+ T cells. Low levels of normalized T-cell clonal expansion were also seen in some patients who did not respond.

Genomic DNA was isolated from the sorted cells so that the TCRbeta CDR3 region could be sequenced. The immunoSEQ Assay was used to sequence the TCRbeta CDR3 regions. Drawn from immuneACCESS, this table holds only the in-frame rearrangements with V and J called that TCRdb kept. Clones are partly lost; checked studies trace under half to an unresolved V gene and leave the rest unexplained. In this sample the table shows approximately 82,000 clones, roughly four fifths of which occur a single time. The ten largest clones take up 25% of the sample. With regard to this clone: What antigen it recognizes has not been identified. Base qualities are not at hand, and no much larger clone is one base apart.

Patients with a history of autoimmune disease or receiving systemic immunosuppression were excluded from the trial. In every dose cohort, peripheral blood was drawn for TCR sequencing at baseline, cycle 4 day 1, and cycle 7 day 1. The samples were drawn from a first-in-human, open-label, multicenter phase I dose-escalation trial of ivuxolimab. Adults with locally advanced or metastatic melanoma, renal cell carcinoma, hepatocellular carcinoma or head and neck squamous cell carcinoma were enrolled in the trial. Before TCR sequencing, CD4+ T cells and CD8+ T cells from peripheral blood were sorted into separate populations. The V end gives up 7 bases and the J end 7 bases, leaving 7 bases in the junction not matched to a gene. In the germline V gene, CDR1 corresponds to LGHNA and CDR2 to YSLEER. The CDR3 numbers 14 residues from cysteine through phenylalanine. The entry retains the CDR3 DNA only, 42 bases that are in frame from base 1.

The chain joins TRBV4-3 to TRBJ1-6; TRBD1 agrees with 7 junctional bases. The receptor's source is an adult with an advanced solid tumor such as melanoma, head and neck, liver or kidney cancer. Sequenced here: CD4+ or CD8+ T cells sorted from blood, sampled in a trial of the OX40 agonist ivuxolimab. In nucleotide form, the sequence is TGCGCCAGCAACTATGCAGGGGGGAATTCACCCCTCCACTTT. This translates into CASNYAGGNSPLHF.